The source of this TCR beta chain is a study of OX40 agonist ivuxolimab in advanced cancers. General study results and limits: Certain nonresponding patients likewise had low normalized T-cell clonal expansion.

This clone was found once. Its specificity is unknown. Germline V gene data show CDR1 as SEHNR and CDR2 as FQNEAQ (reference sequence). With 5 bases removed from V and 2 bases from J, the gap between germline ends came to 11 bases. This CDR3 is 14 amino acids long. The protocol was immunoSEQ multiplex PCR, while the TCRdb copy is restricted to in-frame clones and leaves out a portion. This sample carries 8,000 to 10,000 clones, 80% to 90% of them seen once, and the ten largest clones take 9.5% to 15%. The chain is built from TRBV7-9 and TRBJ2-3; D uncertain. The starting material was CD4+ or CD8+ T cells sorted from blood, obtained in a trial of the OX40 agonist ivuxolimab. The receptor was isolated from an adult with an advanced solid tumor such as melanoma, head and neck, liver or kidney cancer. The CDR3 region is CASSRTATTDTQYF. The CDR3 bases are TGTGCCAGCAGCAGGACGGCCACCACAGATACGCAGTATTTT.